This T cell receptor beta chain comes out of a study of regulatory T cells in long-lasting Graves disease. Findings of the study overall: Patients whose Graves' disease persisted exhibited lower TCR diversity than those newly diagnosed.

Time point defined: newly diagnosed GD, antithyroid drugs for less than 3 months. Scientists built the TCR library using RNA that was extracted from PBMCs. CDR1 and CDR2 (germline): SGHAT, FQNNGV. V dropped 5 bases and J dropped 3 bases, with 17 bases sitting between them. The length of the CDR3 is 15 residues. Arm-PCR of CDR3 regions and iRepertoire HTBI primers were the basis on which TCR beta libraries were built. TCRdb reprocessed the multiplex PCR reads with MiXCR, giving one entry per CDR3 protein. This table holds fewer than 550,000 distinct CDR3 sequences, about 15% found once. This clonotype was seen at least ten times. As yet, its antigen is unknown. The data also belong to a second study, concerning T cells in Graves' hyperthyroidism and ophthalmopathy. This second study says: Reasons for excluding patients were uncontrolled infection, other autoimmune disease, pregnancy or lactation. HTBI primers were employed in a first-round RT-PCR of the TCR CDR3. Ophthalmopathy could be told apart from stable hyperthyroidism with a 13 V-J model.

Specimen: peripheral blood mononuclear cells (PBMCs), collected at new diagnosis, from a patient treated with antithyroid drugs. The sequence was collected from a woman aged 35-65 years with Graves disease. The chain employs TRBV11-2 and TRBJ2-7; D is tentatively TRBD1 or TRBD2 (7 bases each). The CDR3: CASSPQGGGGYEQYF. CDR3 nucleotides: TGTGCCAGCAGCCCCCAGGGGGGCGGGGGCTACGAGCAGTACTTC.